The present TCR beta chain was sequenced within a study of identical twins. As regards this clonotype: The antigen is not known.

Study findings and constraints: Invariant MAIT and iNKT cells may have partly biased zero-insertion analyses.

The CDR3 is 17 amino acids. The V and J ends lost 5 bases and 2 bases, in that order; junction bases with no gene match: 14. CDR1 MNHEY and CDR2 SMNVEV come from the germline V gene (reference sequence). TCRdb called the 5' RACE reads again in MiXCR, with one record for every CDR3 protein. The data hold about 190,000 distinct CDR3 sequences, with about 16% observed a single time. These data also featured in a second study, about T cells expressing NK-cell markers. That source notes: Sorted CD3+CD56-NKG2C+, CD3+CD56+NKG2C- and CD3+CD56+NKG2C+ T cells were the source of the TCR beta repertoires.

The clonotype comes from a woman younger than 35 in good health. Material for sequencing was CD8+ T cells sorted from blood. The rearrangement joins TRBV27 to TRBJ2-7, with 8 bases that match TRBD2. This CDR3 reads CASSPILPGGGTYEQYF. CDR3 coding DNA: TGTGCCAGCAGTCCAATACTACCCGGGGGGGGAACCTACGAGCAGTACTTC.